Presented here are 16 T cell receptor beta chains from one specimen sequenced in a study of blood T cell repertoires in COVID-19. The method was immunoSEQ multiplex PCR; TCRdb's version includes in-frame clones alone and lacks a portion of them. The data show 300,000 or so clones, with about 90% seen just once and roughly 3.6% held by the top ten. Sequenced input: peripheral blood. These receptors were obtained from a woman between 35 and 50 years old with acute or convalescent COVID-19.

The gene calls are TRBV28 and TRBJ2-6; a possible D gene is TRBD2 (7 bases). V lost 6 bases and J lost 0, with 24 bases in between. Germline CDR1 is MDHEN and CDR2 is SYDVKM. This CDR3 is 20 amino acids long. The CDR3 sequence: CASSSNPGGSSISGANVLTF. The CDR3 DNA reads TGTGCCAGCAGCTCAAACCCGGGGGGCTCCTCCATCTCTGGGGCCAACGTCCTGACTTTC.

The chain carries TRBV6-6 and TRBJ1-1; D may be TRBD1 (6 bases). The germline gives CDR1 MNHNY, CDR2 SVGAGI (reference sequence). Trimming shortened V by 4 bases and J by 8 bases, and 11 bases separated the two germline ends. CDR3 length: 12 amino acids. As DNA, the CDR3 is TGTGCCAGCAGTTCATACAGGGTCGAAGCTTTCTTT. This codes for CASSSYRVEAFF.

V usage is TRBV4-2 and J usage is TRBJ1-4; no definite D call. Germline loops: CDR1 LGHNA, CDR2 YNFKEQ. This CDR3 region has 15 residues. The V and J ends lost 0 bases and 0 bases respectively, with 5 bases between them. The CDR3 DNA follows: TGTGCCAGCAGCCAAGAAACATCAACTAATGAAAAACTGTTTTTT. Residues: CASSQETSTNEKLFF.

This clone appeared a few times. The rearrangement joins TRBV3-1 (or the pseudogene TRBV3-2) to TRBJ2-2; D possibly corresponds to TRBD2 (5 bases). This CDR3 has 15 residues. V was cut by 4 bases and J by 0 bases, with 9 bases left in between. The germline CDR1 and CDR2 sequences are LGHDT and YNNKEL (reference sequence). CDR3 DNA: TGTGCCAGCAGCCCCCTAGCAGCGAACACCGGGGAGCTGTTTTTT. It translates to CASSPLAANTGELFF.

CDR3: CSVVGVGMYNEQFF. The DNA for the CDR3 is TGCAGCGTTGTCGGGGTAGGTATGTACAATGAGCAGTTCTTC. The V gene is TRBV29-1, the J gene TRBJ2-1, with a tentative D call TRBD2 (5 bases). The CDR3 contains 14 residues. Trimming cost V 4 bases and J 4 bases, with 14 bases left between them. The germline V gene encodes CDR1 SQVTM and CDR2 ANQGSEA.

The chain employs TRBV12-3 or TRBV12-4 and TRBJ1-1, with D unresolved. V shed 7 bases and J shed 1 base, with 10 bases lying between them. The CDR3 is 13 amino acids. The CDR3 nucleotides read TGTGCCAGCAAAATAAACAGGAACACTGAAGCTTTCTTT. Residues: CASKINRNTEAFF.

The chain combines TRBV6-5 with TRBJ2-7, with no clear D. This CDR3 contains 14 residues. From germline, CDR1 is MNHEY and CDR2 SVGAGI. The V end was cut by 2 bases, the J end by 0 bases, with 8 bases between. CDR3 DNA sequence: TGTGCCAGCAGTTACGTCGGGTCCTCCTACGAGCAGTACGTC. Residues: CASSYVGSSYEQYV.

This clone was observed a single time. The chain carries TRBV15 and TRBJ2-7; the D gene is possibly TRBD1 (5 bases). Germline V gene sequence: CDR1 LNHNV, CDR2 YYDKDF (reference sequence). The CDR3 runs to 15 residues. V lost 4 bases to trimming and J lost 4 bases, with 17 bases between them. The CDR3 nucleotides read TGTGCCACCAGCACCATACCCCCAGGGTCGTACGAGCAGTACGTC. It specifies CATSTIPPGSYEQYV.

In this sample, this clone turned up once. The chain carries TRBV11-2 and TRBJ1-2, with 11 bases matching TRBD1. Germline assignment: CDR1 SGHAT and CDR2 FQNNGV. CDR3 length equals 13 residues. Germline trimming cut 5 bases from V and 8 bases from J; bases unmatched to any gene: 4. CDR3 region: CASSPRTGGGYTF. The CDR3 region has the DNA TGTGCCAGCAGCCCTCGGACAGGGGGCGGCTACACCTTC.

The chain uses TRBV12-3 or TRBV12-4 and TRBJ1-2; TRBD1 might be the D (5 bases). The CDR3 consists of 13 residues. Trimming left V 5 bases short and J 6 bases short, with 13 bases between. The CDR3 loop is CASSRDFGNGYTF. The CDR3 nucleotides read TGTGCCAGCAGTCGGGACTTCGGTAATGGCTACACCTTC.

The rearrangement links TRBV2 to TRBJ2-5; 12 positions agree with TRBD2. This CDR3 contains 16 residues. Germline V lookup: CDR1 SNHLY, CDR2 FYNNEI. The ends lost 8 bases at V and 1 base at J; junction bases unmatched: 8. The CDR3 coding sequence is TGTGCCAGCGTATTGGGACTAGCGGGTGGCCAAGAGACCCAGTACTTC. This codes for CASVLGLAGGQETQYF.

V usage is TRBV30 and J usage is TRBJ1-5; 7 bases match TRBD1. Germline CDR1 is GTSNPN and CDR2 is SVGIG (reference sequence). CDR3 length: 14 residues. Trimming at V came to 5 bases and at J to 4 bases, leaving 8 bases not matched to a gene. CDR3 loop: CAWDLGTVNQPQHF. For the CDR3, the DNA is TGTGCCTGGGACCTCGGGACAGTTAATCAGCCCCAGCATTTT.

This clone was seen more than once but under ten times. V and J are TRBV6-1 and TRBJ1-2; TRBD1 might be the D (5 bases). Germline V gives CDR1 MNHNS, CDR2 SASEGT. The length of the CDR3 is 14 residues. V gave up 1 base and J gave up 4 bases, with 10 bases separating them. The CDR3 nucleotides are TGTGCCAGCAGTGAAGTTGGGGCGCGCTATGGCTACACCTTC. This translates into CASSEVGARYGYTF.

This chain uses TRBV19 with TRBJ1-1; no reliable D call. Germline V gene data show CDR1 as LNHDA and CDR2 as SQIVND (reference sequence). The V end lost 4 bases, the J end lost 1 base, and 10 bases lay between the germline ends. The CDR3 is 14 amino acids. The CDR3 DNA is TGTGCCAGTAGTAGGCCAGCGAGGAACACTGAAGCTTTCTTT. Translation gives CASSRPARNTEAFF. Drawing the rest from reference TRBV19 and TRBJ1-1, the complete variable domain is DGGITQSPKYLFRKEGQNVTLSCEQNLNHDAMYWYRQDPGQGLRLIYYSQIVNDFQKGDIAEGYSVSREKKESFPLTVTSAQKNPTAFYLCASSRPARNTEAFFGQGTRLTVV.

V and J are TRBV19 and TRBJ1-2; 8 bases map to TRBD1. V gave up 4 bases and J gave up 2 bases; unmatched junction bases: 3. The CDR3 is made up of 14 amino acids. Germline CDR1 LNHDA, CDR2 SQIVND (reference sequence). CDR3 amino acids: CASSRDRTNYGYTF. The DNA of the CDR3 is TGTGCCAGTAGTAGGGACAGGACAAACTATGGCTACACCTTC. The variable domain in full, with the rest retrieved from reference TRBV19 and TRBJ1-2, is DGGITQSPKYLFRKEGQNVTLSCEQNLNHDAMYWYRQDPGQGLRLIYYSQIVNDFQKGDIAEGYSVSREKKESFPLTVTSAQKNPTAFYLCASSRDRTNYGYTFGSGTRLTVV.

The CDR3 spells CASSPRTGLEQYV. Written as DNA, the CDR3 is TGTGCCAGCAGCCCCCGGACGGGACTTGAGCAGTACGTC. J is TRBJ2-7 and V is TRBV7-2, with D maybe TRBD2 (6 bases). The V and J ends lost 5 bases and 7 bases respectively, with 15 bases between them. The CDR3 is 13 residues long. Looked up from germline, CDR1 is SGHTA and CDR2 is FQGNSA.